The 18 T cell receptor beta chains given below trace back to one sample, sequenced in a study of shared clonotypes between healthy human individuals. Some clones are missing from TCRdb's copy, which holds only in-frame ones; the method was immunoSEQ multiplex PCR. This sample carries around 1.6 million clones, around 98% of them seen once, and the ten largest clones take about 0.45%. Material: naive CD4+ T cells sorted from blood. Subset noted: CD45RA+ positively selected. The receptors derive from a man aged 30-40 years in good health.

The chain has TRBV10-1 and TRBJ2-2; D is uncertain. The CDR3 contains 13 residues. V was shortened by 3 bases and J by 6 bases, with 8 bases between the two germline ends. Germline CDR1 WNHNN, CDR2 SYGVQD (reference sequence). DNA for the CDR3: TGCGCCAGCAGTGATCTTATATCCGGGGAGCTGTTTTTT. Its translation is CASSDLISGELFF.

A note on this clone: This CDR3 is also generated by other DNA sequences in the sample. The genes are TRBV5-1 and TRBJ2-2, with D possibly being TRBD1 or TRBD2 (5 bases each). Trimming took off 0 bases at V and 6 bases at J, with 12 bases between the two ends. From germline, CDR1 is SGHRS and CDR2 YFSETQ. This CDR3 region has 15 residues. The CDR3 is CASSLAAPGPGELFF. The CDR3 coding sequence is TGCGCCAGCAGCTTGGCCGCGCCGGGGCCCGGGGAGCTGTTTTTT.

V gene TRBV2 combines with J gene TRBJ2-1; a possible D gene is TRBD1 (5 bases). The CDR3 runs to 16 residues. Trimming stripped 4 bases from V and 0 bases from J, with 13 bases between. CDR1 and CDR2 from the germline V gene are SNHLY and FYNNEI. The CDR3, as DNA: TGTGCCAGCAGTGTTCCCAGGGCCATCTCCTACAATGAGCAGTTCTTC. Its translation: CASSVPRAISYNEQFF.

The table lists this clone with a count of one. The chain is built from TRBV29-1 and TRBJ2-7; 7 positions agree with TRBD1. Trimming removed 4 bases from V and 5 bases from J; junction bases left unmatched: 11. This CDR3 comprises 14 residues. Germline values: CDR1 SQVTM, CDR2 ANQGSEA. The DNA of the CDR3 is TGCAGCGTTGCCCCACAGGGGTCGAACAACGAGCAGTACTTC. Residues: CSVAPQGSNNEQYF.

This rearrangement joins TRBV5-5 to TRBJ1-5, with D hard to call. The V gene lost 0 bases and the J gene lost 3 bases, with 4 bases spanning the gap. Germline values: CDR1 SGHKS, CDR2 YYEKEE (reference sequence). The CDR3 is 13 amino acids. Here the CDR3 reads CASSLVLNQPQHF. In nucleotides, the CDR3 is TGTGCCAGCAGCTTGGTGCTCAATCAGCCCCAGCATTTT.

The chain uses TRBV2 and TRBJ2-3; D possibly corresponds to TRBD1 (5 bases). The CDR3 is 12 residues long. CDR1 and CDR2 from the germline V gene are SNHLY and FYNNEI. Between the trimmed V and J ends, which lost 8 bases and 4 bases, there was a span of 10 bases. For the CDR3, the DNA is TGTGCCAGCGTCCCCAGGGCAGATACGCAGTATTTT. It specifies CASVPRADTQYF.

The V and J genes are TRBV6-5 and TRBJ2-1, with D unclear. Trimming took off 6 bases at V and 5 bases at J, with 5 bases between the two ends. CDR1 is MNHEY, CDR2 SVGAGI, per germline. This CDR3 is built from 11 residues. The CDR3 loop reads CASRGNNEQFF. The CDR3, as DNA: TGTGCCAGCAGGGGGAACAATGAGCAGTTCTTC.

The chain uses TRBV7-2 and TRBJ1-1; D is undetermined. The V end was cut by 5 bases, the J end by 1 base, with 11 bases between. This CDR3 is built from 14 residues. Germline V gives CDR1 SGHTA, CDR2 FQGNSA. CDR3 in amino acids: CASSHGPGNTEAFF. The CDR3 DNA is TGTGCCAGCAGCCACGGACCGGGGAACACTGAAGCTTTCTTT.

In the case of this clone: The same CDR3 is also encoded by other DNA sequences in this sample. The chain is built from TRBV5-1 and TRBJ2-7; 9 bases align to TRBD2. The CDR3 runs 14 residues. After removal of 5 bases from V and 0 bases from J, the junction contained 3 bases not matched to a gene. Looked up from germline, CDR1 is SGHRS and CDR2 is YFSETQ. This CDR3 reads CASSISGSSYEQYF. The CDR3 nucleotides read TGCGCCAGCAGTATTAGCGGGAGCTCCTACGAGCAGTACTTC.

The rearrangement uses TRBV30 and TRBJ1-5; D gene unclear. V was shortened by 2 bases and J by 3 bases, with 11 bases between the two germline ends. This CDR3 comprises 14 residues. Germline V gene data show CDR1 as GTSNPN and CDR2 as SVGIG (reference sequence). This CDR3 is CAWSTRSFNQPQHF. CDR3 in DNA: TGTGCCTGGAGTACCAGGTCATTCAATCAGCCCCAGCATTTT.

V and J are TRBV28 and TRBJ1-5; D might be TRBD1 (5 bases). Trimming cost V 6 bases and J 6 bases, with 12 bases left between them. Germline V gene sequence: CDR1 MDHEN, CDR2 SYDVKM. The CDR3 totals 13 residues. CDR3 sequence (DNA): TGTGCCAGCAGGTCCCCAGGGCTTCAGCCCCAGCATTTT. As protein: CASRSPGLQPQHF.

In DNA, the CDR3 is TGTGCCAGCAGCCAGAAGACTAGCTTGGCCGGGGAGCTGTTTTTT. Protein: CASSQKTSLAGELFF. This chain links TRBV4-2 with TRBJ2-2; the match to TRBD2 covers 7 bases. Germline values: CDR1 LGHNA, CDR2 YNFKEQ. V lost 3 bases, J lost 6 bases, and 7 bases stayed unmatched. This CDR3 is 15 amino acids long.

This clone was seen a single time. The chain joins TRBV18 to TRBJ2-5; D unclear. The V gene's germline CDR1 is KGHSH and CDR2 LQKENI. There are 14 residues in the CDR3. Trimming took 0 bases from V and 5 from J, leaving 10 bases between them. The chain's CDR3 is CASSPPTVGETQYF. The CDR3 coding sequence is TGTGCCAGCTCACCACCGACGGTGGGGGAGACCCAGTACTTC.

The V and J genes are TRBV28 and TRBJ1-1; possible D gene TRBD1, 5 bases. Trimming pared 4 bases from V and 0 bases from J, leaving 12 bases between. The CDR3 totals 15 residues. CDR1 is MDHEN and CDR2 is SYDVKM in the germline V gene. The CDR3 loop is CASSSPGLMNTEAFF. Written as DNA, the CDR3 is TGTGCCAGCAGTTCCCCGGGACTTATGAACACTGAAGCTTTCTTT.

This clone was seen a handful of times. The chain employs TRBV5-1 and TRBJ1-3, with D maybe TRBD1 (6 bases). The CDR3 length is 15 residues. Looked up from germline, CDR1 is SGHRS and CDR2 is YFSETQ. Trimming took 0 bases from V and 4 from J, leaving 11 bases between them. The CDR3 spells CASSLGTARGNTIYF. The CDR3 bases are TGCGCCAGCAGCTTGGGGACAGCACGAGGAAACACCATATATTTT. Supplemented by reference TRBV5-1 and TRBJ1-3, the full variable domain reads KAGVTQTPRYLIKTRGQQVTLSCSPISGHRSVSWYQQTPGQGLQFLFEYFSETQRNKGNFPGRFSGRQFSNSRSEMNVSTLELGDSALYLCASSLGTARGNTIYFGEGSWLTVV.

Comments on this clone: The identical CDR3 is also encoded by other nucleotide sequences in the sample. CDR3 in DNA: TGTGCCAGCTCCCCCGGACCGAGCACCGGGGAGCTGTTTTTT. Encoded protein: CASSPGPSTGELFF. The V gene is TRBV18, the J gene TRBJ2-2; D is unresolved. Looked up from germline, CDR1 is KGHSH and CDR2 is LQKENI. The length of the CDR3 is 14 residues. V was pared by 6 bases and J by 4 bases, with 12 bases between.

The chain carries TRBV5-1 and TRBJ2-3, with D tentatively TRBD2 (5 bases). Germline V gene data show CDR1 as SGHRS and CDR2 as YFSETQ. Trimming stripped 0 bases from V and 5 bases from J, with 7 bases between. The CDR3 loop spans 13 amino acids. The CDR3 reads CASSLGRGDTQYF. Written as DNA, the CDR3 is TGCGCCAGCAGCTTGGGACGGGGAGATACGCAGTATTTT.

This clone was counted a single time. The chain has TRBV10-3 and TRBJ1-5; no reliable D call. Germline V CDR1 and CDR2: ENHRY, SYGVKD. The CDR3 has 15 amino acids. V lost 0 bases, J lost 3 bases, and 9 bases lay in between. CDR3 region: CAISESEALNQPQHF. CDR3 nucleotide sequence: TGTGCCATCAGTGAGTCAGAGGCTCTCAATCAGCCCCAGCATTTT.